The 18 T cell receptor beta chains in this list originate from one sample, sequenced in a study of shared clonotypes between healthy human individuals. The data were produced by immunoSEQ multiplex PCR, yet TCRdb's version contains in-frame clones alone and is incomplete. This table has about 480,000 clones, 60% to 80% appearing once. Sequencing was done on a sample of PBMCs. The receptor source for this set is a woman aged 35 to 49 in good health. Some clones in this sample may be carry-over from other donors' samples.

A single count supports this clone. The chain recombines TRBV10-2 with TRBJ1-1; weak D call: TRBD1 (6 bases). There are 14 residues in the CDR3. V was pared by 4 bases and J by 3 bases, with 12 bases between. The germline V gene has CDR1 WSHSY and CDR2 SAAADI. The CDR3 DNA reads as TGCGCCAGCAGTGCAAACAGGGCTTACACTGAAGCTTTCTTT. It codes for CASSANRAYTEAFF.

This sequence joins TRBV6-5 and TRBJ2-7; the match to TRBD1 covers 8 bases. The CDR3 is made up of 14 amino acids. V was clipped by 6 bases and J by 5 bases; unmatched bases: 9. Germline V gives CDR1 MNHEY, CDR2 SVGAGI. The CDR3 spells CASRPGTGLHEQYF. For the CDR3, the DNA is TGTGCCAGCAGGCCCGGGACAGGCTTACACGAGCAGTACTTC.

This chain uses TRBV5-5 with TRBJ2-7, with a possible D match to TRBD1 (5 bases). Trimming left V 4 bases short and J 1 base short, with 9 bases between. CDR1 and CDR2 from the germline V gene are SGHKS and YYEKEE (reference sequence). The length of the CDR3 is 13 residues. CDR3 loop: CASSQGWSYEQYF. In DNA form, the CDR3 reads TGTGCCAGCAGCCAGGGATGGTCCTACGAGCAGTACTTC. The full variable domain, rest sourced from reference TRBV5-5 and TRBJ2-7, is DAGVTQSPTHLIKTRGQQVTLRCSPISGHKSVSWYQQVLGQGPQFIFQYYEKEERGRGNFPDRFSARQFPNYSSELNVNALLLGDSALYLCASSQGWSYEQYFGPGTRLTVT.

This clone appeared a single time. V gene TRBV7-9 combines with J gene TRBJ2-7; D call uncertain. V was pared by 4 bases and J by 2 bases, with 18 bases between. The CDR3 is 16 residues long. Germline V gives CDR1 SEHNR, CDR2 FQNEAQ (reference sequence). The DNA for the CDR3 is TGTGCCAGCAGCTCACCTATGACCCGCGGTACCTACGAGCAGTACTTC. It encodes CASSSPMTRGTYEQYF.

The rearrangement joins TRBV27 to TRBJ2-3; 8 nucleotides match TRBD1. Per the germline V gene, CDR1 is MNHEY and CDR2 is SMNVEV (reference sequence). Germline trimming cut 6 bases from V and 5 bases from J; bases unmatched to any gene: 10. CDR3 length: 15 residues. CDR3 protein: CASSVQGAGRDTQYF. CDR3 DNA: TGTGCCAGCAGCGTCCAGGGGGCAGGGCGAGATACGCAGTATTTT.

The V and J genes are TRBV28 and TRBJ2-6; 9 bases line up with TRBD1. This CDR3 has 18 residues. The V segment lost 4 bases and the J segment 3 bases; nucleotides outside the gene matches: 10. Looked up from germline, CDR1 is MDHEN and CDR2 is SYDVKM. The CDR3 here is CASSSGTGLYGGANVLTF. The CDR3 nucleotides are TGTGCCAGCAGTTCCGGGACAGGGCTTTATGGTGGGGCCAACGTCCTGACTTTC.

The V and J genes are TRBV19 and TRBJ2-7, with 8 bases identical to TRBD2. Trimming at V came to 2 bases and at J to 0 bases, leaving 3 bases not matched to a gene. Germline CDR1 is LNHDA and CDR2 is SQIVND (reference sequence). This CDR3 region has 15 residues. The CDR3 nucleotides read TGTGCCAGTAGTATAAGGACTAGCCCCTCCTACGAGCAGTACTTC. Translation gives CASSIRTSPSYEQYF.

The chain employs TRBV25-1 and TRBJ2-7; possible D gene TRBD2, 5 bases. Germline lookup yields CDR1 MGHDK and CDR2 SYGVNS. Trimming left V 5 bases short and J 3 bases short, with 14 bases between. The CDR3 length is 14 residues. CDR3: CASSRDLPHYEQYF. The CDR3 DNA follows: TGTGCCAGCAGTCGGGATCTCCCACACTACGAGCAGTACTTC.

The V and J genes are TRBV4-3 and TRBJ2-7; D unclear. The germline V gene encodes CDR1 LGHNA and CDR2 YSLEER. The CDR3 consists of 13 residues. V lost 0 bases and J lost 2, with 5 bases in between. CDR3 sequence reads: CASSQDWAYEQYF. The CDR3 DNA follows: TGCGCCAGCAGCCAAGATTGGGCCTACGAGCAGTACTTC.

This chain uses TRBV5-4 with TRBJ2-1, with 9 nucleotides matching TRBD2. V was clipped by 3 bases and J by 6 bases; unmatched bases: 10. Germline CDR1 and CDR2: SGHNT and YYREEE (reference sequence). The CDR3 totals 16 residues. In DNA form, the CDR3 reads TGTGCCAGCAGCTCATTAGCGGGAGATGTCCTCAATGAGCAGTTCTTC. It yields the protein CASSSLAGDVLNEQFF.

This clone has just one count. For the CDR3, the DNA is TGCGCCAGCAGCCTGGTACCCTGGGAGACCCAGTACTTC. Translation: CASSLVPWETQYF. The chain employs TRBV4-3 and TRBJ2-5; no clear D gene. This CDR3 is built from 13 residues. The germline gives CDR1 LGHNA, CDR2 YSLEER. Trimming took off 4 bases at V and 5 bases at J, with 11 bases between the two ends.

The rearrangement uses TRBV10-3 and TRBJ2-2; D possibly uses TRBD1 or TRBD2 (5 bases each). CDR3 length equals 16 residues. Germline loops: CDR1 ENHRY, CDR2 SYGVKD. V gave up 3 bases and J gave up 4 bases, with 15 bases separating them. CDR3 nucleotides: TGTGCCATCAGTGAAGAGGGGCTAGCCAGCACCGGGGAGCTGTTTTTT. It is translated as CAISEEGLASTGELFF.

In DNA form, the CDR3 reads TGCGCCAGCAGCCAAGGACAGCTCACGAACACCGGGGAGCTGTTTTTT. Its translation: CASSQGQLTNTGELFF. The V gene is TRBV4-1, the J gene TRBJ2-2; D might be TRBD1 (5 bases). The V end was cut by 1 base, the J end by 0 bases, with 9 bases between. The CDR3 has 16 residues. Germline loops: CDR1 MGHRA, CDR2 YSYEKL.

About this clone: One junction end does not reproduce the germline sequence, and a read error may be involved. This chain connects TRBV30 to TRBJ2-7; 13 positions agree with TRBD2. The CDR3 covers 13 residues. Germline CDR1 is GTSNPN and CDR2 is SVGIG (reference sequence). The CDR3 sequence is CAYDRGTSGAVFF. The CDR3 DNA reads as TGTGCCTACGACAGGGGGACTAGCGGGGCCGTTTTCTTC.

The V gene is TRBV7-2, the J gene TRBJ2-7; D not certain. Germline assignment: CDR1 SGHTA and CDR2 FQGNSA. V lost 5 bases and J 0 bases, leaving 14 bases between the germline ends. The CDR3 sequence is 15 residues long. The CDR3 protein is CASSREGFGSYEQYF. DNA of the CDR3: TGTGCCAGCAGCCGCGAAGGGTTTGGCTCCTACGAGCAGTACTTC.

Only a few counts were recorded for this clone. The V call is TRBV7-3, the J call TRBJ1-2; D call uncertain. V lost 1 base, J lost 8 bases, and 8 bases lay in between. The V gene's germline CDR1 is SGHTA and CDR2 FQGTGA. The CDR3 spans 12 residues. CDR3 sequence reads: CASSLNGRGYTF. In DNA form, the CDR3 reads TGTGCCAGCAGCTTAAATGGCCGGGGCTACACCTTC. The full variable domain, in which reference TRBV7-3 and TRBJ1-2 provide the parts outside the CDR3, is GAGVSQTPSNKVTEKGKYVELRCDPISGHTALYWYRQSLGQGPEFLIYFQGTGAADDSGLPNDRFFAVRPEGSVSTLKIQRTERGDSAVYLCASSLNGRGYTFGSGTRLTVV.

To note about this clone: The same CDR3 is also encoded by other DNA sequences in this sample. The rearrangement links TRBV27 to TRBJ1-5; D might be TRBD1 (5 bases). The CDR3 runs 13 residues. V was cut by 9 bases and J by 6 bases, with 15 bases left in between. Looked up from germline, CDR1 is MNHEY and CDR2 is SMNVEV (reference sequence). DNA of the CDR3: TGTGCCAGTTCGGGGACTGGAGGTCAGCCCCAGCATTTT. Translation: CASSGTGGQPQHF.

The V call is TRBV5-4, the J call TRBJ2-1; D ambiguous. CDR1 and CDR2 (germline): SGHNT, YYREEE (reference sequence). Trimming shortened V by 4 bases and J by 0 bases, and 5 bases separated the two germline ends. The CDR3 sequence is 13 residues long. The CDR3 is CASSGFSYNEQFF. Written as DNA, the CDR3 is TGTGCCAGCAGCGGATTCTCCTACAATGAGCAGTTCTTC.